A single sample is the source of the 21 T cell receptor beta chains below, sequenced in a study of regulatory T cells in long-lasting Graves disease. Time point meaning: persistent/refractory GD, antithyroid drugs over 5 years with positive TRAb. Extracted PBMC RNA gave rise to the TCR library. iRepertoire HTBI primers and Arm-PCR of CDR3 regions built TCR beta libraries. TCRdb fed the multiplex PCR reads into MiXCR, producing one record per CDR3 protein. Of 350,000 to 500,000 distinct CDR3 sequences in the sample, around 23% were seen once. Specimen: peripheral blood mononuclear cells (PBMCs), collected when the disease was refractory, from a patient treated with antithyroid drugs. The source is a female donor with Graves disease.

The chain employs TRBV7-8 and TRBJ2-6; D is perhaps TRBD2 (5 bases). CDR1 and CDR2 from the germline V gene are SGHVS and FQNEAQ. This CDR3 comprises 21 residues. V dropped 5 bases and J dropped 0 bases, with 26 bases sitting between them. The CDR3 loop is CASSALRRDYVQSSGANVLTF. The CDR3 DNA sequence: TGTGCCAGCAGCGCACTCAGGAGAGACTACGTTCAGAGCTCTGGGGCCAACGTCCTGACTTTC.

This clonotype was detected only a few times. The genes are TRBV20-1 and TRBJ2-4, with 16 bases matching TRBD2. Losses at the gene ends were 4 bases for V and 3 bases for J; bases not matched to a gene: 6. The CDR3 extends over 17 amino acids. The germline V gene has CDR1 DFQATT and CDR2 SNEGSKA (reference sequence). The CDR3 here is CSAMGTSGRAVKNIQYF. The CDR3 DNA sequence: TGCAGTGCTATGGGGACTAGCGGGAGGGCCGTCAAAAACATTCAGTACTTC.

In this sample, this clonotype turned up many times. The genes are TRBV27 and TRBJ2-7; 9 nucleotides line up with TRBD2. V lost 5 bases to trimming and J lost 5 bases; unmatched junction nucleotides: 4. CDR1 is MNHEY and CDR2 is SMNVEV in the germline V gene (reference sequence). CDR3 length: 13 amino acids. CDR3 bases: TGTGCCAGCAGTCTAGCGGGGTGGGACGAGCAGTACTTC. Amino acids: CASSLAGWDEQYF.

This clonotype was seen repeatedly, ten times or more. This chain connects TRBV28 to TRBJ2-2, with a weak D call TRBD1 (6 bases). There are 18 residues in the CDR3. Germline lookup yields CDR1 MDHEN and CDR2 SYDVKM. V shed 2 bases and J shed 4 bases, with 20 bases lying between them. CDR3 sequence: CASSLRYSGGASTGELFF. In DNA, the CDR3 is TGTGCCAGCAGTTTACGGTACTCTGGGGGCGCGAGCACCGGGGAGCTGTTTTTT.

This clonotype was seen more than once but under ten times. The chain joins TRBV30 to TRBJ1-1, with D possibly TRBD1 on 6 matching bases. This CDR3 has 14 residues. CDR1 is GTSNPN, CDR2 SVGIG, per germline (reference sequence). Trimming left V 3 bases short and J 5 bases short, with 16 bases between. CDR3 sequence (DNA): TGTGCCTGGAGGGTACTTACAGGGAGGACTGAAGCTTTCTTT. Protein sequence: CAWRVLTGRTEAFF.

This clonotype appeared many times. The V and J genes are TRBV30 and TRBJ2-7; maybe TRBD1 (6 bases). Per the germline V gene, CDR1 is GTSNPN and CDR2 is SVGIG (reference sequence). The CDR3 has 13 residues. Trimming left V 0 bases short and J 6 bases short, with 12 bases between. The CDR3 region has the DNA TGTGCCTGGAGTGTACTAGAAGGGGGCGAGCAGTACTTC. Translation gives CAWSVLEGGEQYF.

This clonotype was observed many times. This chain joins TRBV3-1 and TRBJ2-7; D is possibly TRBD1 (6 bases). The CDR3 is 15 residues long. V lost 3 bases and J lost 5, with 17 bases in between. CDR1 and CDR2 from the germline V gene are LGHDT and YNNKEL (reference sequence). This chain's CDR3 is CASSQKSTGYHEQYF. CDR3 in DNA: TGTGCCAGCAGCCAGAAATCGACAGGATACCACGAGCAGTACTTC.

The chain carries TRBV7-3 and TRBJ2-2; D is perhaps TRBD2 (5 bases). Trimming removed 5 bases at V and 1 base at J, with 11 bases between. Looked up from germline, CDR1 is SGHTA and CDR2 is FQGTGA. The length of the CDR3 is 15 residues. CDR3 bases: TGTGCCAGCAGCCAAGCCGGGAAGAACACCGGGGAGCTGTTTTTT. It yields the protein CASSQAGKNTGELFF.

This clonotype appeared a few times. A read error may account for a junction end that differs from germline. V usage is TRBV11-1 and J usage is TRBJ1-4, with 8 bases that match TRBD1. The V gene's germline CDR1 is SGHAT and CDR2 FQDESV (reference sequence). This CDR3 region has 16 residues. The CDR3 protein is CASSPGSTGANEKLFF. The DNA of the CDR3 is TGTGCCAGCAGCCCAGGATCGACAGGGGCTAACGAAAAACTGTTTTTT. The full variable domain, with the rest looked up from reference TRBV11-1 and TRBJ1-4, is EAEVAQSPRYKITEKSQAVAFWCDPISGHATLYWYRQILGQGPELLVQFQDESVVDDSQLPKDRFSAERLKGVDSTLKIQPAELGDSAMYLCASSPGSTGANEKLFFGSGTQLSVL.

This clonotype has more than one count but fewer than ten. The chain couples TRBV19 to TRBJ2-7; TRBD1 aligns across 7 bases. The CDR3 length is 15 residues. Trimming removed 6 bases from V and 3 bases from J; junction bases left unmatched: 11. Germline loops: CDR1 LNHDA, CDR2 SQIVND (reference sequence). CDR3 sequence reads: CASSQISTGYYEQYF. As DNA, the CDR3 is TGTGCCAGTAGCCAGATTTCGACAGGGTACTACGAGCAGTACTTC.

This clonotype was counted many times. The CDR3 DNA is TGTGCCAGCTATTATATGGACAGGGTAAACTATGGCTACACCTTC. It translates to CASYYMDRVNYGYTF. V and J are TRBV28 and TRBJ1-2; 8 nucleotides line up with TRBD1. Looked up from germline, CDR1 is MDHEN and CDR2 is SYDVKM. The CDR3 loop spans 15 amino acids. J gave up 2 bases and V 8 bases, and 10 bases lay outside the gene matches.

This clonotype was observed a few times. This chain uses TRBV12-3 or TRBV12-4 with TRBJ1-1; 8 bases line up with TRBD1. The CDR3 sequence is 14 residues long. V shed 6 bases, J shed 5 bases, and the junction held 8 bases outside the gene matches. The CDR3 nucleotides read TGTGCCAGCAGATCAACGGACAGGGATACTGAAGCTTTCTTT. Translation gives CASRSTDRDTEAFF.

V is TRBV12-3 or TRBV12-4 and J is TRBJ2-7; TRBD1 matches 8 bases. Trimming took 6 bases from V and 2 from J; bases not matched to a gene: 6. This CDR3 is built from 14 residues. The DNA for the CDR3 is TGTGCCAGCAGCGGGACAGGTTTTACCTACGAGCAGTACTTC. It encodes CASSGTGFTYEQYF.

The sample holds many counts of this clonotype. CDR3 sequence (DNA): TGTGCCTGGAGTGAGGGAACCCACGCCTATGGCTACACCTTC. Its protein product is CAWSEGTHAYGYTF. This rearrangement joins TRBV30 to TRBJ1-2, with no clear D. This CDR3 is built from 14 residues. Per the germline V gene, CDR1 is GTSNPN and CDR2 is SVGIG (reference sequence). Trimming stripped 1 base from V and 4 bases from J, with 13 bases between.

This clonotype was recorded once. One base away lies a much larger clone, so this may be a sequencing read error. The V and J genes are TRBV28 and TRBJ1-5, with D possibly matching TRBD1 (6 bases). CDR3 length: 14 residues. Per the germline V gene, CDR1 is MDHEN and CDR2 is SYDVKM. CDR3 region: CASSSWGGHQLQHF. CDR3 nucleotide sequence: TGTGCCAGCAGTTCATGGGGGGGACATCAGCTCCAGCATTTT.

There are many counts of this clonotype. The chain uses TRBV29-1 and TRBJ2-5; possibly TRBD2 for D (5 bases). Per the germline V gene, CDR1 is SQVTM and CDR2 is ANQGSEA. V dropped 4 bases and J dropped 0 bases, with 9 bases sitting between them. The length of the CDR3 is 13 residues. For the CDR3, the DNA is TGCAGCGTTGCCGGGAACCACCAAGAGACCCAGTACTTC. As protein: CSVAGNHQETQYF. Combining the CDR3 with reference TRBV29-1 and TRBJ2-5 gives the whole variable domain SAVISQKPSRDICQRGTSLTIQCQVDSQVTMMFWYRQQPGQSLTLIATANQGSEATYESGFVIDKFPISRPNLTFSTLTVSNMSPEDSSIYLCSVAGNHQETQYFGPGTRLLVL.

This chain connects TRBV20-1 to TRBJ2-7; possible D gene TRBD2, 5 bases. CDR1 and CDR2 from the germline V gene are DFQATT and SNEGSKA (reference sequence). V was clipped by 0 bases and J by 0 bases, with 12 bases between them. This CDR3 is built from 15 residues. Written as DNA, the CDR3 is TGCAGTGCTAGAGATGTAGTGGGGAGCTCCTACGAGCAGTACTTC. Translating gives CSARDVVGSSYEQYF.

This chain uses TRBV5-1 with TRBJ2-7; 9 bases agree with TRBD1. CDR1 is SGHRS, CDR2 YFSETQ, per germline. V was clipped by 0 bases and J by 1 base; unmatched bases: 8. This CDR3 has 17 amino acids. Written as DNA, the CDR3 is TGCGCCAGCAGCTTGGTTGGGACAGGGATTGGGTCCTACGAGCAGTACTTC. Protein: CASSLVGTGIGSYEQYF.

This sequence joins TRBV30 and TRBJ2-3; D is uncertain. CDR1 is GTSNPN and CDR2 is SVGIG in the germline V gene (reference sequence). The CDR3 is 12 residues long. Deletions cut 2 bases from V and 4 bases from J, with 7 bases between. This CDR3 reads CAWSSGADTQYF. CDR3 coding DNA: TGTGCCTGGAGTTCCGGAGCAGATACGCAGTATTTT.

This clonotype was counted ten times or more. The chain combines TRBV28 with TRBJ1-5; the D is unclear. The CDR3 is 16 amino acids. Per germline, CDR1 MDHEN and CDR2 SYDVKM. Trimming removed 3 bases at V and 4 bases at J, with 16 bases between. CDR3 nucleotides: TGTGCCAGCAGTTTGGCCGTTAGACTCGTTAATCAGCCCCAGCATTTT. Amino acids: CASSLAVRLVNQPQHF.

Comments on this clonotype: A much larger clone differs from this one at a single base, so this may be a read error. Without the conserved terminal phenylalanine or tryptophan, this CDR3 likely stems from a read error. The chain is built from TRBV6-1 and TRBJ1-2; 10 bases fit TRBD1. Germline V lookup: CDR1 MNHNS, CDR2 SASEGT. The CDR3 length is 16 residues. V shed 1 base and J 7 bases; nucleotides not matched to a gene: 9. The CDR3 DNA reads TGTGCCAGCAGTGAAGAAGGGGTCGGGACAGGGGTTGGCTACACCCTC. Translating gives CASSEEGVGTGVGYTL.